This T cell receptor beta chain derives from a study of T cells after yellow fever vaccination. Overall study context: Preparation of fractions with low cell numbers was performed using SMART-Seq v4 Ultra Low Input. Findings and caveats of the study: Abundant contaminating clonotypes from the bulk population could appear in FACS-sorted repertoires. There was a small share of clonotypes that showed up in both the CD4 and CD8 compartments.

Details on this clonotype: What it binds is unknown.

The CDR3 sequence is 13 residues long. Germline assignment: CDR1 SEHNR and CDR2 FQNEAQ (reference sequence). The germline V and J ends were trimmed by 7 bases and 3 bases, with 9 bases remaining between them. In making TCR cDNA, 5'RACE template switching added a universal primer site and UMIs to it. TCRdb passed the 5' RACE reads through MiXCR, listing each CDR3 protein once. The table has about 260,000 distinct CDR3 sequences, about an eighth seen once; the top ten hold around 0.49%. The chain employs TRBV7-9 and TRBJ2-2; D may be TRBD1 (5 bases). The specimen comprised CD4+ T cells sorted from PBMCs, sampled 45 days after the yellow fever booster vaccination. The source of this sequence is a man aged 30 to 45 who received the YFV17D yellow fever vaccine. CDR3 amino acids: CASNKGDTGELFF. CDR3 DNA sequence: TGTGCCAGCAACAAAGGGGACACCGGGGAGCTGTTTTTT.